In its sample, the clone carrying this TCR beta chain was seen many times. The antigen is undetermined. In germline, CDR1 is KGHSH, CDR2 LQKENI. The CDR3 totals 15 residues. Trimming removed 3 bases from V and 5 bases from J; junction bases left unmatched: 7. PBMCs came from about 10 ml fresh peripheral blood. This entry is derived from a study of T cells in Graves' hyperthyroidism and ophthalmopathy. General study points: Most thyroid-expanded clonotypes above 0.001 were also found in blood.

Amplified TCR beta CDR3 regions derived from RNA transcripts. A first-round RT-PCR of the TCR CDR3 used the HTBI primer set. TCRdb re-analysed the multiplex PCR reads in MiXCR, keeping a single row per CDR3 protein. Of about 560,000 distinct CDR3 sequences listed, roughly 17% are singletons. The sample was blood. The clonotype originates from a woman aged 18-29 years with Graves' hyperthyroidism. The J gene is TRBJ2-5, the V gene TRBV18, with 9 bases that match TRBD2. The CDR3 loop reads CASSPLAGMTETQYF. The CDR3 DNA sequence: TGTGCCAGCTCACCGCTAGCGGGAATGACGGAGACCCAGTACTTC.